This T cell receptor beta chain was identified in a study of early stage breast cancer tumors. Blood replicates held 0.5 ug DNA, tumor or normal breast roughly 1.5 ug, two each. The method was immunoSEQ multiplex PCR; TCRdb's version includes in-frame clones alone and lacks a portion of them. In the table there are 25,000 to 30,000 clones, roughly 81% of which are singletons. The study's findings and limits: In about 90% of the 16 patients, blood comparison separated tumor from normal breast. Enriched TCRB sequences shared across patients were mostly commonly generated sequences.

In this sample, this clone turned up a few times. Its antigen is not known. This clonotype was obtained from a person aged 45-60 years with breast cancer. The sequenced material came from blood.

The CDR3 sequence is CATRRALSYNEQFF. The CDR3 DNA follows: TGTGCCACCCGGAGGGCCTTAAGTTACAATGAGCAGTTCTTC. This sequence joins TRBV19 and TRBJ2-1; D is possibly TRBD2 (6 bases). Per the germline V gene, CDR1 is LNHDA and CDR2 is SQIVND (reference sequence). Trimming took off 10 bases at V and 4 bases at J, with 17 bases between the two ends. CDR3 length: 14 residues.